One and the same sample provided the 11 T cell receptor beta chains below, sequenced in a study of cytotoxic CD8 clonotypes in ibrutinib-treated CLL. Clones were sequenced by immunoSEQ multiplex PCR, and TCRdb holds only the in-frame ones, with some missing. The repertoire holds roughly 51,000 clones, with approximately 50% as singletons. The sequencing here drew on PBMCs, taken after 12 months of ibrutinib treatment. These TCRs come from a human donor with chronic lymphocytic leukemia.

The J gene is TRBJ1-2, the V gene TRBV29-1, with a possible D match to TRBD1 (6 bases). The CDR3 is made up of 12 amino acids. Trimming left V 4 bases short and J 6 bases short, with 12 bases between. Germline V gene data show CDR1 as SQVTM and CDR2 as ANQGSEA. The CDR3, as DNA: TGCAGCGTTGGGGGGCAAGGGAATGGCTACACCTTC. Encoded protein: CSVGGQGNGYTF.

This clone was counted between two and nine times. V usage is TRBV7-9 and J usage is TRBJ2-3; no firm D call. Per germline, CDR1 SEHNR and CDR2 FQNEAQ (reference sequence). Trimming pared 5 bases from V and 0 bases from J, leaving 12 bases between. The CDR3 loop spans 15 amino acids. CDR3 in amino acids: CASSPRITSTDTQYF. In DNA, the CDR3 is TGTGCCAGCAGCCCACGAATTACCAGCACAGATACGCAGTATTTT. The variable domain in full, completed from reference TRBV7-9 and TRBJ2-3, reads DTGVSQNPRHKITKRGQNVTFRCDPISEHNRLYWYRQTLGQGPEFLTYFQNEAQLEKSRLLSDRFSAERPKGSFSTLEIQRTEQGDSAMYLCASSPRITSTDTQYFGPGTRLTVL.

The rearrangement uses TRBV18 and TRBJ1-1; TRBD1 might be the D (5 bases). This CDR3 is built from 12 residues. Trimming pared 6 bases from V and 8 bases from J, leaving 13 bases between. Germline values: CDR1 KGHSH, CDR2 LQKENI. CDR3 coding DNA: TGTGCCAGCTCTCCTCAGGGATGGGAAGCTTTCTTT. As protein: CASSPQGWEAFF.

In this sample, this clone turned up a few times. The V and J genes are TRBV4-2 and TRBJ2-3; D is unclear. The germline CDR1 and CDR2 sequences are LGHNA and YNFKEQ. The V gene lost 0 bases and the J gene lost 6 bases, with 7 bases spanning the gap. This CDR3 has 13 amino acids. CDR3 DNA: TGTGCCAGCAGCCAAGATGTGGGGGATACGCAGTATTTT. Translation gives CASSQDVGDTQYF.

The CDR3 nucleotides are TGTGCCAGCAGTCGCGGACCGACCTATAATTCACCCCTCCACTTT. Translated, it gives CASSRGPTYNSPLHF. The chain links TRBV27 to TRBJ1-6; D is unresolved. The CDR3 extends over 15 amino acids. V lost 5 bases and J 2 bases, leaving 10 bases between the germline ends. Germline CDR1 MNHEY, CDR2 SMNVEV (reference sequence).

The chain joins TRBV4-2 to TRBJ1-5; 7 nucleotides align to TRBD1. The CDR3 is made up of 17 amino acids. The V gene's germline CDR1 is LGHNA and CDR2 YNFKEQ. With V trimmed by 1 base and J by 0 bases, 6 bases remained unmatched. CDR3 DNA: TGTGCCAGCAGCCAAGCAGGGGGTCTCGATAGCAATCAGCCCCAGCATTTT. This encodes CASSQAGGLDSNQPQHF.

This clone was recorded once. In nucleotides, the CDR3 is TGTGCCAGCAGTGGACAGATAAACACTGAAGCTTTCTTT. Protein product: CASSGQINTEAFF. The V and J genes are TRBV6-1 and TRBJ1-1; TRBD1 is a possible D gene (5 bases). The CDR3 covers 13 residues. The V end lost 4 bases, the J end lost 2 bases, and 8 bases lay between the germline ends. The germline CDR1 and CDR2 sequences are MNHNS and SASEGT.

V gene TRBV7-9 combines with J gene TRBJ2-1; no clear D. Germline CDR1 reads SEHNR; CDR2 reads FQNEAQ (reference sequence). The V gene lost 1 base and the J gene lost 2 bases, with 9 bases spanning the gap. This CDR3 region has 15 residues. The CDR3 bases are TGTGCCAGCAGCTTAGGAACAGATCCCTACAATGAGCAGTTCTTC. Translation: CASSLGTDPYNEQFF.

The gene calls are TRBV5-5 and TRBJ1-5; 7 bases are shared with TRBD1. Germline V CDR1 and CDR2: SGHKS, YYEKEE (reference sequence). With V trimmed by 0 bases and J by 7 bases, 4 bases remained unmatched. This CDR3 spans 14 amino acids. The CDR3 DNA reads TGTGCCAGCAGCTTGGGACAGGGAGGACAGCCCCAGCATTTT. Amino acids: CASSLGQGGQPQHF. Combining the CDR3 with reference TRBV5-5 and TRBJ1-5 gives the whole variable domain DAGVTQSPTHLIKTRGQQVTLRCSPISGHKSVSWYQQVLGQGPQFIFQYYEKEERGRGNFPDRFSARQFPNYSSELNVNALLLGDSALYLCASSLGQGGQPQHFGDGTRLSIL.

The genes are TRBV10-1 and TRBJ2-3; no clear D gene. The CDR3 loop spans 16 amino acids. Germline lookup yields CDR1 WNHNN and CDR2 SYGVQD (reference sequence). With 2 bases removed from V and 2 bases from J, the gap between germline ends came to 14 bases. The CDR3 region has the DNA TGCGCCAGCAGTGAGGGAGCCAGTACCTTCACAGATACGCAGTATTTT. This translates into CASSEGASTFTDTQYF.

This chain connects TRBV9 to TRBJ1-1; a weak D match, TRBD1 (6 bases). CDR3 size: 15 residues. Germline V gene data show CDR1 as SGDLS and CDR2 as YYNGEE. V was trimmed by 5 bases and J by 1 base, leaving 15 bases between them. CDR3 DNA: TGTGCCAGCAGTGACCTAACAGGGCCGAACACTGAAGCTTTCTTT. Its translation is CASSDLTGPNTEAFF.